A selection of T cell receptor beta chains follows, all from one sample in a study of pediatric ulcerative colitis. Measured with immunoSEQ multiplex PCR; TCRdb has only the in-frame clones, and not every one. Of about 32,000 clones in the sample, around 80% are singletons; the top ten hold about 4.5%. The sample comprised blood. The source of these receptors is a boy younger than 18 with severe ulcerative colitis. The CDR3 runs from the conserved cysteine through the conserved F or W. The D gene is left open where the match is weak. Clone sizes are given selectively: once, few, many, or a class where the clone is expanded.

size,J,V,D,DNA,CDR3
.,TRBJ1-2,TRBV2,.,TGCGCCAGCAGTGAAGCGGGACTCACTACGGATGGCTACACCTTC,CASSEAGLTTDGYTF
.,TRBJ2-1,TRBV7-2,.,TGTGCCAGCAGCTTATTTAGGAATAGTGAGCAGTTCTTC,CASSLFRNSEQFF
.,TRBJ1-2,TRBV7-9,.,TGTGCCAGCAGCCCAACTTTACTACAGGGTAACTATGGCTACACCTTC,CASSPTLLQGNYGYTF
once,TRBJ1-1,TRBV19,.,TGTGCCAGTAGTATAAGCGCCAGTGAAGCTTTCTTT,CASSISASEAFF
few,TRBJ1-2,TRBV30,.,TGTGCCTACCTACAGGGTGGCTACACCTTC,CAYLQGGYTF
.,TRBJ2-7,TRBV5-1,TRBD2,TGCGCCAGCAGCGGCGGGGGGGCCTCCTACGAGCAGTACTTC,CASSGGGASYEQYF
few,TRBJ2-2,TRBV7-2,TRBD2,TGTGCCAGCAGGGAGGGACTAGCGGGGGTCTTGGCCGGGGAGCTGTTTTTT,CASREGLAGVLAGELFF
.,TRBJ1-1,TRBV19,.,TGTGCCAGTAGTATTGGGGTCGGGACTTCTGAAGCTTTCTTT,CASSIGVGTSEAFF
.,TRBJ1-4,TRBV28,.,TGTGCCAGCAGAGGCGGCGATGAAAAACTGTTTTTT,CASRGGDEKLFF
.,TRBJ2-5,TRBV14,TRBD2,TGTGCCAGCAGCCAGAACGGACTAGGTCTAGAGACCCAGTACTTC,CASSQNGLGLETQYF
once,TRBJ1-5,TRBV9,.,TGTGCCAGCAGCGTAGGCGCCGGGAATCAGCCCCAGCATTTT,CASSVGAGNQPQHF
.,TRBJ2-7,TRBV13,.,TGTGCCAGCAGCCAAGGGCCCCCTACCCACTACGAGCAGTACTTC,CASSQGPPTHYEQYF
.,TRBJ2-1,TRBV4-3,.,TGCGCCAGCAGCCAAGATATGAGCAATGAGCAGTTCTTC,CASSQDMSNEQFF
.,TRBJ2-1,TRBV9,TRBD1,TGTGCCAGCAGCGTAGGGGACAGGGGTATCTACAATGAGCAGTTCTTC,CASSVGDRGIYNEQFF
.,TRBJ1-1,TRBV2,.,TGTGCCAGCAGTGATTTGCTTACTGAAGCTTTCTTT,CASSDLLTEAFF
.,TRBJ2-1,TRBV19,TRBD2,TGTGCCAGTAGTATAGGCCCTAGCGGGGGGTACAATGAGCAGTTCTTC,CASSIGPSGGYNEQFF
once,TRBJ2-3,TRBV10-3,TRBD2,TGTGCCGTGACTAGCGGGGGGGACTTCACAGATACGCAGTATTTT,CAVTSGGDFTDTQYF
.,TRBJ2-2,TRBV7-9,.,TGTGCCAGCAGCTTGGTGGACACCGGGGAGCTGTTTTTT,CASSLVDTGELFF
.,TRBJ2-4,TRBV2,.,TGTGCCAGCTCGGACAGCTTCACCCTAGCCAAAAACATTCAGTACTTC,CASSDSFTLAKNIQYF
.,TRBJ2-3,TRBV9,.,TGTGCCAGCAGCGTAGCTACGAAGCAGAGTACGCAGTATTTT,CASSVATKQSTQYF
.,TRBJ2-7,TRBV5-1,TRBD2,TGCGCCAGCAGCTTACTAGCGGGGGGCGGACCCTACGAGCAGTACTTC,CASSLLAGGGPYEQYF
.,TRBJ1-1,TRBV19,.,TGTGCCAGTAGTATGTCAAACACTGAAGCTTTCTTT,CASSMSNTEAFF
.,TRBJ2-5,TRBV4-3,.,TGCGCCAGCAGCCAAGATGGGTGGGGCAGGGGAGGAGAGACCCAGTACTTC,CASSQDGWGRGGETQYF
.,TRBJ2-3,TRBV10-3,.,TGTGCCATCAGTGATGACGGCACAGATACGCAGTATTTT,CAISDDGTDTQYF
.,TRBJ1-1,TRBV5-5,.,TGTGCCAGCAGCTTGTCGTCACAGAACACTGAAGCTTTCTTT,CASSLSSQNTEAFF
.,TRBJ2-7,TRBV7-2,.,TGTGCCAGCAGCTTTCAGGGTCGGGACGAGCAGTACTTC,CASSFQGRDEQYF
.,TRBJ2-1,TRBV7-6,.,TGTGCCAGCAGCCGCCCAGGCTCGGGGCAGTTCTTC,CASSRPGSGQFF
.,TRBJ2-7,TRBV9,.,TGTGCCAGCAGCGTAGAGGCATCGAGCTCCTACGAGCAGTACTTC,CASSVEASSSYEQYF
.,TRBJ1-4,TRBV2,.,TGTGCCAGCAAGAGACGAAGGACACAGAATGAAAAACTGTTTTTT,CASKRRRTQNEKLFF
few,TRBJ1-3,TRBV7-9,.,TGTGCCAGCAGCTTATCCCAACTTGGAAACACCATATATTTT,CASSLSQLGNTIYF
.,TRBJ1-5,TRBV10-2,TRBD1,TGCGCCGTGTCCCCGGACAGGAATAGCAATCAGCCCCAGCATTTT,CAVSPDRNSNQPQHF
.,TRBJ1-6,TRBV18,.,TGTGCCAGCTCCCCAGAGGGCTATAATTCACCCCTCCACTTT,CASSPEGYNSPLHF
.,TRBJ1-2,TRBV27,TRBD1,TGTGCCAGCAGCCCCAGGACAGGGATGAATGGCTACACCTTC,CASSPRTGMNGYTF
.,TRBJ2-3,TRBV10-3,TRBD2,TGTGCCATCGGGGGGGCAGATACGCAGTATTTT,CAIGGADTQYF
.,TRBJ1-1,TRBV7-2,.,TGTGCCAGCAGCCGAGTGGCCGACACTGAAGCTTTCTTT,CASSRVADTEAFF
once,TRBJ2-1,TRBV2,.,TGTGCCAGCAGTAGCGGGCCGGGGGTGGATGAGCAGTTCTTC,CASSSGPGVDEQFF
.,TRBJ1-6,TRBV6-1,.,TGTGCCAGCAGTGAAGAACTTGGTGGTGAGGGGCTGTTTTCACCCCCCCACTTT,CASSEELGGEGLFSPPHF
.,TRBJ2-4,TRBV18,TRBD1,TGTGCCAGCTCACCTTCCCAGGGGGCGAGGGACATTCAGTACTTC,CASSPSQGARDIQYF
.,TRBJ1-1,TRBV5-6,.,TGTGCCAGCAGCTTAACGGGGTACTTGAACACTGAAGCTTTCTTT,CASSLTGYLNTEAFF
.,TRBJ2-1,TRBV30,TRBD2,TGTGCCTGGAACTTAGCGGGGAGCTCCTACAATGAGCAGTTCTTC,CAWNLAGSSYNEQFF
.,TRBJ2-7,TRBV6-4,TRBD2,TGTGCCAGCAGTGACTCGATTGGGAGGGTTAGTGAGCAGTACTTC,CASSDSIGRVSEQYF
few,TRBJ1-1,TRBV7-9,.,TGTGCCAGCAGCTTGGAGGGGCAGGGGCCCTTTGAAGCTTTCTTT,CASSLEGQGPFEAFF
.,TRBJ2-1,TRBV9,TRBD2,TGTGCCAGCAGCTCCACCGGGACTAGCGGGACTACATTCTTC,CASSSTGTSGTTFF
once,TRBJ2-3,TRBV11-2,.,TGTGCCAGCAGCTTCACCCGGGATACGCAGTATTTT,CASSFTRDTQYF
.,TRBJ1-6,TRBV6-1,.,TGTGCCAGCAGTGAAGCGCTGGTTATGGGCGGGAGAAATTCACCCCTCCACTTT,CASSEALVMGGRNSPLHF
.,TRBJ1-1,TRBV6-5,.,TGTGCCAGCAGTTACACGGTGAACACTGAAGCTTTCTTT,CASSYTVNTEAFF
.,TRBJ2-3,TRBV7-9,.,TGTGCCAGCAGCTTATTTAGGAATTTCGGCACAGATACGCAGTATTTT,CASSLFRNFGTDTQYF
.,TRBJ2-2,TRBV30,TRBD2,TGTGCCTTGTCTAGCGGGGGGTCGGTCGGGGAGCTGTTTTTT,CALSSGGSVGELFF
.,TRBJ1-5,TRBV15,.,TGTGCCACCAGCAGAAACAACGTATGGAGTTTTCATCAGCCCCAGCATTTT,CATSRNNVWSFHQPQHF
.,TRBJ2-7,TRBV18,TRBD1,TGTGCCAGCTCACACTTAGGGGGCGCCTACGAGCAGTACTTC,CASSHLGGAYEQYF
.,TRBJ1-5,TRBV19,.,TGTGCCAGTAGTATAGCCAGCAATCAGCCCCAGCATTTT,CASSIASNQPQHF
.,TRBJ2-7,TRBV7-9,.,TGTGCCAGCAGCCCTACGTGGGGCTTAAGCTCCTACGAGCAGTACTTC,CASSPTWGLSSYEQYF
.,TRBJ1-4,TRBV18,.,TGTGCCAGCTCACCACGTCCTGGGGAAAAACTGTTTTTT,CASSPRPGEKLFF
.,TRBJ2-7,TRBV19,TRBD2,TGTGCCAGTAGTATAAGAGCGGGGGCAACCTACGAGCAGTACTTC,CASSIRAGATYEQYF
.,TRBJ2-5,TRBV7-8,TRBD2,TGTGCCAGCCAATCCCCGGGACTAGCGGGGGAGGATGGAGAGACCCAGTACTTC,CASQSPGLAGEDGETQYF
.,TRBJ2-1,TRBV9,.,TGTGCCAGCAGCGTAGTCGGGGGGCCGGGGAATGAGCAGTTCTTC,CASSVVGGPGNEQFF
.,TRBJ2-7,TRBV7-8,.,TGTGCCAGCAGCCCATTCTCCTACGAGCAGTACTTC,CASSPFSYEQYF
.,TRBJ2-7,TRBV7-5,.,TGTGCCAGAAGCGTTACCGACTACCCCTACGAGCAGTACTTC,CARSVTDYPYEQYF
few,TRBJ1-2,TRBV6-5,TRBD1,TGTGCCAGCAGTAACTCAGGGGGCGACTATGGCTACACCTTC,CASSNSGGDYGYTF